One T cell receptor beta chain is described in this entry. Its antigen is unidentified. CDR3 length: 16 residues. The germline gives CDR1 SGDLS, CDR2 YYNGEE. With 2 bases clipped from V and 7 bases from J, the junction kept 7 bases outside the gene matches. This sample stems from a study of T cell responses to AZD1222 COVID-19 vaccine. Study-wide findings and caveats: The breadth and depth of Spike-specific TCRs increased once two AZD1222 doses had been given. Spike was spanned by vaccine-associated CD4 TCRs, which were dominant at 160-218 and 743-854. At baseline, just five to seven AZD1222 recipients tested seropositive. Donors, mostly white British, included more females; clonal diversity was possibly underestimated.

Clones were sequenced by immunoSEQ multiplex PCR, and TCRdb holds only the in-frame ones, with some missing. Here the sample spans about 140,000 clones, over 85% being singletons. This sequence was found in an adult in good health. This chain connects TRBV9 to TRBJ2-1, with TRBD1 matching over 12 bases. The sequencing here drew on peripheral blood, taken on day 0 of AZD1222 vaccination. The CDR3 bases are TGTGCCAGCAGCGTTCGCGGGACAGGGGGCTGGAATGAGCAGTTCTTC. This translates into CASSVRGTGGWNEQFF.